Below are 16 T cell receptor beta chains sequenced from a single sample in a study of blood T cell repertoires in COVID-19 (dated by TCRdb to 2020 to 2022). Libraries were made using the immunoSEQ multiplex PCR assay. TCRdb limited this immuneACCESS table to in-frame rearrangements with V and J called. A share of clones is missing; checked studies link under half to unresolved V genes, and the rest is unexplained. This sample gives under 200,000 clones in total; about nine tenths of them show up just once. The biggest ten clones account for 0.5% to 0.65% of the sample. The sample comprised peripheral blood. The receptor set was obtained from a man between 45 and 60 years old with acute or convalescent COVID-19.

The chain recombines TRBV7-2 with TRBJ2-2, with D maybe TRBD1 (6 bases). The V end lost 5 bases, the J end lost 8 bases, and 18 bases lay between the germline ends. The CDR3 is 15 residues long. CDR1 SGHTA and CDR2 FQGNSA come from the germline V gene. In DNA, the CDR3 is TGTGCCAGCAGCCCACTGGGACAAGTGTTGGGGGAGCTGTTTTTT. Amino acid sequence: CASSPLGQVLGELFF.

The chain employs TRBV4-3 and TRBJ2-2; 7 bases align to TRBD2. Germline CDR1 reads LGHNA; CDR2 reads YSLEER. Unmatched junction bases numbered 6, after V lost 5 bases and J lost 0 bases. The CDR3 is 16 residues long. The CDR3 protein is CASSDLAGANTGELFF. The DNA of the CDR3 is TGCGCCAGCAGCGATTTGGCGGGGGCGAACACCGGGGAGCTGTTTTTT.

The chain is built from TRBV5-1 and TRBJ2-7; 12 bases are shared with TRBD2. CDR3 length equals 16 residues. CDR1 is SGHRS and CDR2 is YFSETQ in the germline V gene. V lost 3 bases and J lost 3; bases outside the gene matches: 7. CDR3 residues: CASSSTSGRPNYEQYF. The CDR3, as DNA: TGCGCCAGCAGCTCAACTAGCGGGAGGCCGAACTACGAGCAGTACTTC. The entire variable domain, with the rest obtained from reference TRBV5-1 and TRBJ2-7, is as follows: KAGVTQTPRYLIKTRGQQVTLSCSPISGHRSVSWYQQTPGQGLQFLFEYFSETQRNKGNFPGRFSGRQFSNSRSEMNVSTLELGDSALYLCASSSTSGRPNYEQYFGPGTRLTVT.

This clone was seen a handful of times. The CDR3 reads CASSLEWATYNEQFF. The CDR3 DNA reads TGTGCCAGCAGCTTGGAGTGGGCTACTTACAATGAGCAGTTCTTC. The chain carries TRBV5-5 and TRBJ2-1, with D uncertain. There are 15 residues in the CDR3. CDR1 SGHKS and CDR2 YYEKEE come from the germline V gene (reference sequence). V lost 0 bases to trimming and J lost 4 bases, with 11 bases between them.

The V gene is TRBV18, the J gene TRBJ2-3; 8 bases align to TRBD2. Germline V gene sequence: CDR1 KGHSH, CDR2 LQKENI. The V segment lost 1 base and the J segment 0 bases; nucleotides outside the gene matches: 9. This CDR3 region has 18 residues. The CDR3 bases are TGTGCCAGCTCACCACTCCCTTCACTAGCGGAAAGCACAGATACGCAGTATTTT. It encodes CASSPLPSLAESTDTQYF. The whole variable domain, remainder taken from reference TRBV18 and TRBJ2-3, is NAGVMQNPRHLVRRRGQEARLRCSPMKGHSHVYWYRQLPEEGLKFMVYLQKENIIDESGMPKERFSAEFPKEGPSILRIQQVVRGDSAAYFCASSPLPSLAESTDTQYFGPGTRLTVL.

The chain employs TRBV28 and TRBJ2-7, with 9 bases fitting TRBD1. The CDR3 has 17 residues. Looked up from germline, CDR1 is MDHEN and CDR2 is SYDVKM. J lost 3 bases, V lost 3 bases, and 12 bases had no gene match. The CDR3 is CASSFYSWRDRVYEQYF. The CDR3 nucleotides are TGTGCCAGCAGTTTTTATTCCTGGAGGGACAGGGTCTACGAGCAGTACTTC.

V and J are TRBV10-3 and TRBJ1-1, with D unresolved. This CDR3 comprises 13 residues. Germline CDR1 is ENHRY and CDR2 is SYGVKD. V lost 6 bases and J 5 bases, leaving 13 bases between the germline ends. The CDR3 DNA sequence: TGTGCCATCAGCATCGATGCACAGACTGAAGCTTTCTTT. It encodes CAISIDAQTEAFF.

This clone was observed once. The CDR3 DNA reads TGTGCCAGCAGCCTGACACCTTCTAACTATGGCTACACCTTC. Translation gives CASSLTPSNYGYTF. The gene calls are TRBV25-1 and TRBJ1-2; the D is unclear. This CDR3 contains 14 residues. With 6 bases removed from V and 0 bases from J, the gap between germline ends came to 11 bases. Germline V gene data show CDR1 as MGHDK and CDR2 as SYGVNS.

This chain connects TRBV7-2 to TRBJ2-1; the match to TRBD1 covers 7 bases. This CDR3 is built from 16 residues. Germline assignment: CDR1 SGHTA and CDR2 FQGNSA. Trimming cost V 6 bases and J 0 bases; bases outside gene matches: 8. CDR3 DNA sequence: TGTGCCAGCAGTTTAAAGGGACAGAGCTCCTACAATGAGCAGTTCTTC. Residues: CASSLKGQSSYNEQFF.

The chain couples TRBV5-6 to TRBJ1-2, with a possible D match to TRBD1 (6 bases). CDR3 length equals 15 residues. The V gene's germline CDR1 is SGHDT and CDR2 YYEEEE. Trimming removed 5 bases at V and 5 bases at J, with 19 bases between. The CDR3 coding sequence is TGTGCCAGCAGTGGGCGAGGGACACGAGGGTATGGCTACACCTTC. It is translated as CASSGRGTRGYGYTF.

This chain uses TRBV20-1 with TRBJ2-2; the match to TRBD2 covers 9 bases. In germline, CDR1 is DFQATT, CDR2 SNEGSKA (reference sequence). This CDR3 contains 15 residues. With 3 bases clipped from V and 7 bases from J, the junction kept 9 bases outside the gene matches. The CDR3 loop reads CSASLAGRMSGELFF. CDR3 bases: TGCAGTGCTAGTCTAGCGGGGAGGATGAGCGGGGAGCTGTTTTTT.

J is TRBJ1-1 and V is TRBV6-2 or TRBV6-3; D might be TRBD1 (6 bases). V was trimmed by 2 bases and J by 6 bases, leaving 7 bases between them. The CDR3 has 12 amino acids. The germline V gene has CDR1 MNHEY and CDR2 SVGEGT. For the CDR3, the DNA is TGTGCCAGCAGTTACCCAGGGGCTGAAGCTTTCTTT. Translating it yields CASSYPGAEAFF.

CDR3 in DNA: TGTGCCAGCAGCTTAGTGGACAGGAAGGAGTACACCGGGGAGCTGTTTTTT. This translates into CASSLVDRKEYTGELFF. The V gene is TRBV7-2, the J gene TRBJ2-2, with 7 bases that match TRBD1. V shed 1 base and J 3 bases; nucleotides not matched to a gene: 8. This CDR3 contains 17 residues. Germline loops: CDR1 SGHTA, CDR2 FQGNSA.

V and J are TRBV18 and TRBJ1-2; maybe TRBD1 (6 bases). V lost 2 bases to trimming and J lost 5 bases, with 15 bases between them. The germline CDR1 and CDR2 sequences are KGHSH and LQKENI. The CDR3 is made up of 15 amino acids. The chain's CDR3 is CASSPLQGSEYGYTF. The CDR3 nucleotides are TGTGCCAGCTCACCATTACAGGGAAGTGAGTATGGCTACACCTTC.

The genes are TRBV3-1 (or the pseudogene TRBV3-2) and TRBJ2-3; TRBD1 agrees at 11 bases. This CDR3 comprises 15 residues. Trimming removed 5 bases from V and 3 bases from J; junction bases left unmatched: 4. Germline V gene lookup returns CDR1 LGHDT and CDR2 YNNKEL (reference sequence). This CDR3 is CASSWDRGGTDTQYF. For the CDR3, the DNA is TGTGCCAGCAGCTGGGACAGGGGGGGAACAGATACGCAGTATTTT.

For the CDR3, the DNA is TGTGCCAGCAGCTTAAGTGGCGGGGGGAACACCGGGGAGCTGTTTTTT. Translation: CASSLSGGGNTGELFF. J is TRBJ2-2 and V is TRBV7-2; 7 bases fit TRBD2. Germline values: CDR1 SGHTA, CDR2 FQGNSA. J gave up 1 base and V 2 bases, and 4 bases lay outside the gene matches. The CDR3 consists of 16 residues.